This T cell receptor (beta chain) stems from a study of T cell responses to AZD1222 COVID-19 vaccine. Germline V CDR1 and CDR2: SQVTM, ANQGSEA. This CDR3 has 12 residues. The ends lost 4 bases at V and 7 bases at J; junction bases unmatched: 4. This table comes from immunoSEQ multiplex PCR, and its TCRdb copy is limited to in-frame clones, with some not included. The sample records 100,000 to 150,000 clones, 75% to 90% being singletons. Material: peripheral blood, obtained on day 0 of AZD1222 vaccination. This TCR was recovered from an adult in good health. This chain uses TRBV29-1 with TRBJ1-3; 7 bases are shared with TRBD1. CDR3 residues: CSVAGGENTIYF. CDR3 sequence (DNA): TGCAGCGTTGCAGGGGGTGAGAACACCATATATTTT. Combining the CDR3 with reference TRBV29-1 and TRBJ1-3 gives the whole variable domain SAVISQKPSRDICQRGTSLTIQCQVDSQVTMMFWYRQQPGQSLTLIATANQGSEATYESGFVIDKFPISRPNLTFSTLTVSNMSPEDSSIYLCSVAGGENTIYFGEGSWLTVV.